The sequence of this TCR beta chain was determined in a study of Graves' ophthalmopathy and Graves' hyperthyroidism. CDR3 regions of TCR beta were amplified from RNA transcripts. Following a first-round RT-PCR that used HTBI primers, a second-round multiplex PCR was carried out. Each CDR3 protein gets one entry after TCRdb re-called the multiplex PCR reads with MiXCR. This repertoire shows 350,000 to 400,000 distinct CDR3 sequences, about 17% found once; its top ten account for around 1.6%. Trimming shortened V by 5 bases and J by 3 bases, and 14 bases separated the two germline ends. This CDR3 is built from 14 residues. Looked up from germline, CDR1 is MDHEN and CDR2 is SYDVKM. This clonotype showed up many times.

The chain joins TRBV28 to TRBJ2-7, with D unresolved. Sequenced material: peripheral blood. The source of this sequence is a woman under 30 with Graves' ophthalmopathy. The CDR3, as DNA: TGTGCCAGCAGTCCCCCGAAGGAGTTCTACGAGCAGTACTTC. Amino acid sequence: CASSPPKEFYEQYF.